The sequence of this TCR beta chain was determined in a study of T cell responses to AZD1222 COVID-19 vaccine. Study-level findings and limits: Seropositive AZD1222 recipients at baseline numbered only 5 or 6. Among the donors, most were white British and more were female, and clonal diversity was possibly underestimated.

Comment on this clone: Its antigen is not known.

The V gene lost 1 base and the J gene lost 3 bases, with 1 base spanning the gap. CDR3 length: 12 amino acids. From germline, CDR1 is LGHNA and CDR2 YSLEER. Only in-frame clones appear in the TCRdb table, and some are missing; sequencing was by immunoSEQ multiplex PCR. The sample shows about 90,000 clones, roughly 86% of them seen only once. V and J are TRBV4-3 and TRBJ2-1; D gene uncertain. This sequence originates from an adult in good health. Source: peripheral blood, taken on day 0 of AZD1222 vaccination. CDR3 region: CASSQGYNEQFF. The CDR3 DNA follows: TGCGCCAGCAGCCAAGGCTACAATGAGCAGTTCTTC.